This record covers a single TCR beta chain. As yet, its antigen is unknown. The record originates from a study of cytomegalovirus exposure and HLA in healthy donors. Study-level points and caveats: When analyzed later, a missense DCLRE1C variant was found to be linked to TCR beta V- and J-gene trimming. The authors considered a cluster of highly shared sequence variants likely to be a sequencing artifact.

PCR involved 60 Vbeta and 13 Jbeta primers. Profiling relied on immunoSEQ multiplex PCR, and the TCRdb table lists in-frame clones only, not all of them. The profile shows around 200,000 clones, roughly 80% of them singletons. There are 14 residues in the CDR3. V lost 1 base to trimming and J lost 6 bases, with 12 bases between them. Germline V gives CDR1 MGHDK, CDR2 SYGVNS. What was sequenced was PBMCs. The chain links TRBV25-1 to TRBJ1-1; D is ambiguous. The clonotype comes from a man in his fifties or sixties in good health and CMV-seronegative. The CDR3 sequence: CASSESEGWAEAFF. In nucleotides, the CDR3 is TGTGCCAGCAGTGAATCCGAGGGTTGGGCTGAAGCTTTCTTT.